These 6 T cell receptor beta chains were sequenced from one sample in a study of blood T cell repertoires in COVID-19 (dated by TCRdb to about 2020). Library prep was done by the immunoSEQ multiplex PCR assay. TCRdb's version of the immuneACCESS table is confined to in-frame rearrangements and falls short of the full clone set. An unresolved V gene accounts for under half of the shortfall where checked; the remainder is of unknown origin. In all, the sample holds roughly 160,000 clones, and approximately 86% of those were seen once. The ten largest clones add up to 0.99% of the sample. The sequenced sample was peripheral blood. The receptors originated from a man between 18 and 29 years old with acute or convalescent COVID-19.

This chain uses TRBV19 with TRBJ1-1, with D maybe TRBD1 (5 bases). CDR3 length equals 13 residues. Germline V gives CDR1 LNHDA, CDR2 SQIVND (reference sequence). Trimming removed 7 bases at V and 7 bases at J, with 16 bases between. The CDR3 sequence is CASIEGGGSEAFF. The DNA for the CDR3 is TGTGCCAGTATAGAGGGTGGGGGGAGTGAAGCTTTCTTT. The variable domain in full, completed from reference TRBV19 and TRBJ1-1, reads DGGITQSPKYLFRKEGQNVTLSCEQNLNHDAMYWYRQDPGQGLRLIYYSQIVNDFQKGDIAEGYSVSREKKESFPLTVTSAQKNPTAFYLCASIEGGGSEAFFGQGTRLTVV.

The V and J genes are TRBV7-9 and TRBJ1-4; no definite D call. CDR1 is SEHNR and CDR2 is FQNEAQ in the germline V gene (reference sequence). V was trimmed by 0 bases and J by 7 bases, leaving 18 bases between them. The CDR3 covers 17 residues. This chain's CDR3 is CASSLAPTTKRGEKLFF. CDR3 nucleotide sequence: TGTGCCAGCAGCTTAGCTCCCACGACAAAACGGGGTGAAAAACTGTTTTTT.

This rearrangement joins TRBV10-3 to TRBJ1-2; weak D call: TRBD1 (6 bases). There are 14 residues in the CDR3. In germline, CDR1 is ENHRY, CDR2 SYGVKD. V was clipped by 3 bases and J by 5 bases, with 13 bases between them. The CDR3 loop is CAISDQGKGYGYTF. CDR3 bases: TGTGCCATCAGTGATCAGGGGAAGGGTTATGGCTACACCTTC.

This clone was picked up one time. V is TRBV24-1 and J is TRBJ1-2; D possibly corresponds to TRBD1 (5 bases). The CDR3 loop spans 12 amino acids. Trimming stripped 6 bases from V and 5 bases from J, with 9 bases between. Germline V gives CDR1 KGHDR, CDR2 SFDVKD. This CDR3 is CATSSDTYGYTF. The CDR3 DNA follows: TGTGCCACCAGTTCGGACACGTATGGCTACACCTTC.

CDR3 sequence reads: CSVGDSISEAFF. The CDR3 DNA reads TGCAGCGTTGGGGACAGTATCTCTGAAGCTTTCTTT. The chain uses TRBV29-1 and TRBJ1-1, with 7 positions matching TRBD1. The germline V gene has CDR1 SQVTM and CDR2 ANQGSEA. Trimming took 4 bases from V and 6 from J; bases not matched to a gene: 5. This CDR3 contains 12 residues.

The chain has TRBV3-1 (or the pseudogene TRBV3-2) and TRBJ1-2; 7 nucleotides align to TRBD1. V shed 4 bases and J 6 bases; nucleotides not matched to a gene: 8. Germline loops: CDR1 LGHDT, CDR2 YNNKEL (reference sequence). This CDR3 has 14 residues. In DNA, the CDR3 is TGTGCCAGCAGCCGACAGGGAGGTTCGGATGGCTACACCTTC. Translating gives CASSRQGGSDGYTF.